This TCR beta chain was recorded in a study of blood T cells in healthy people across ages. Overall study findings and caveats: Roughly linear age-related decline in beta diversity appeared, significant by age around 36.

As to this clonotype: Its cognate antigen is unknown.

The second PCR ran roughly 6 to 11 cycles with a sample-barcoded 5' primer and J-beta primers. A tag from a template-switch adaptor with 12 random nucleotides marked each cDNA molecule. From the 5' RACE reads, TCRdb called clonotypes with MiXCR, one entry per CDR3 protein. The sample lists hundreds of thousands of distinct CDR3 sequences; 20% to 25% were seen once. From germline, CDR1 is MGHRA and CDR2 YSYEKL. The CDR3 has 16 amino acids. The sequence derives from an older man in good health. V is TRBV4-1 and J is TRBJ2-5; 9 bases align to TRBD1. The DNA matches TRBJ2-1 better at its end, which makes the J call doubtful. Sequencing used blood. The CDR3 region is CASSQIGTGPYNEQFF. CDR3 nucleotides: TGCGCCAGCAGCCAAATCGGGACAGGGCCCTACAATGAGCAGTTCTTC.